These 24 T cell receptor beta chains share one sample of origin, sequenced in a study of technical replicates of blood from a handful of donors. Assay: immunoSEQ multiplex PCR; the TCRdb copy retains only in-frame clones and omits some. The profile shows tens of thousands of clones, more than 90% of them singletons. The sample taken for sequencing was T cells isolated from PBMCs. These receptor sequences come from a human donor in good health.

This sequence joins TRBV7-6 and TRBJ2-7, with unresolved D. The germline CDR1 and CDR2 sequences are SGHVS and FNYEAQ. V gave up 3 bases and J gave up 7 bases, with 10 bases separating them. CDR3 size: 12 residues. The CDR3 DNA reads TGTGCCAGCAGCTTCTCCGTCGGGGAGCAGTACTTC. This codes for CASSFSVGEQYF.

CDR3 residues: CASSNSGRAHGELFF. CDR3 nucleotide sequence: TGTGCCAGCAGCAATAGCGGGAGGGCCCACGGGGAGCTGTTTTTT. The chain uses TRBV13 and TRBJ2-2, with 11 bases matching TRBD2. Germline trimming cut 5 bases from V and 7 bases from J; bases unmatched to any gene: 6. The CDR3 is 15 amino acids. Germline values: CDR1 PRHDT, CDR2 FYEKMQ (reference sequence).

V usage is TRBV30 and J usage is TRBJ2-3; no definite D call. The CDR3 covers 13 residues. Germline V gene sequence: CDR1 GTSNPN, CDR2 SVGIG (reference sequence). V was cut by 2 bases and J by 3 bases, with 9 bases left in between. The CDR3 spells CAWSIVTTDTQYF. In DNA form, the CDR3 reads TGTGCCTGGAGTATAGTTACGACAGATACGCAGTATTTT.

The rearrangement uses TRBV29-1 and TRBJ2-2; D remains ambiguous. Trimming took off 4 bases at V and 6 bases at J, with 6 bases between the two ends. The V gene's germline CDR1 is SQVTM and CDR2 ANQGSEA. This CDR3 spans 11 amino acids. Here the CDR3 reads CSVGGSGELFF. Here the CDR3 DNA reads TGCAGCGTTGGAGGATCCGGGGAGCTGTTTTTT.

This clone was recorded only once. The chain has TRBV13 and TRBJ2-1; 12 bases are a match to TRBD1. Germline CDR1 PRHDT, CDR2 FYEKMQ (reference sequence). The length of the CDR3 is 13 residues. The V gene end was trimmed by 8 bases and the J gene end by 6 bases; junction bases not matched to a gene: 2. The CDR3 sequence: CASRDRGLNEQFF. CDR3 sequence (DNA): TGTGCCAGCCGGGACAGGGGGCTCAATGAGCAGTTCTTC.

The chain combines TRBV6-5 with TRBJ2-7, with TRBD2 identical over 11 bases. The CDR3 length is 15 residues. The V and J ends lost 10 bases and 4 bases, in that order; junction bases with no gene match: 12. CDR1 MNHEY and CDR2 SVGAGI come from the germline V gene. CDR3 nucleotide sequence: TGTGCCACCAACGGGTTCTTAGCGGGAGGGTACGAGCAGTACTTC. It translates to CATNGFLAGGYEQYF.

The V gene is TRBV6-5, the J gene TRBJ2-7, with D possibly TRBD1 on 6 matching bases. Trimming stripped 5 bases from V and 3 bases from J, with 11 bases between. The CDR3 loop spans 13 amino acids. CDR1 is MNHEY and CDR2 is SVGAGI in the germline V gene. CDR3 in amino acids: CASSPQQGYEQYF. The CDR3 DNA is TGTGCCAGCAGTCCCCAACAGGGCTACGAGCAGTACTTC.

The chain carries TRBV19 and TRBJ1-5; the match to TRBD1 covers 7 bases. CDR1 and CDR2 (germline): LNHDA, SQIVND (reference sequence). The V gene end was trimmed by 5 bases and the J gene end by 5 bases; junction bases not matched to a gene: 6. The CDR3 length is 14 residues. The CDR3 loop is CASSAGQTHQPQHF. The CDR3, as DNA: TGTGCCAGTAGTGCGGGACAGACCCATCAGCCCCAGCATTTT.

J is TRBJ2-2 and V is TRBV29-1, with 7 bases matching TRBD2. There are 13 residues in the CDR3. The trim removed 7 bases at V and 3 bases at J, leaving 5 bases unmatched. CDR1 is SQVTM, CDR2 ANQGSEA, per germline. Here the CDR3 reads CSGGTNYTGELFF. DNA of the CDR3: TGCAGCGGTGGGACTAACTACACCGGGGAGCTGTTTTTT.

The chain uses TRBV18 and TRBJ2-2; 7 bases fit TRBD1. This CDR3 is built from 14 residues. The V segment lost 3 bases and the J segment 5 bases; nucleotides outside the gene matches: 3. In germline, CDR1 is KGHSH, CDR2 LQKENI. The CDR3 nucleotides are TGTGCCAGCTCACCGGGACAGAGAACCGGGGAGCTGTTTTTT. It is translated as CASSPGQRTGELFF.

The genes are TRBV14 and TRBJ2-3; 9 bases are a match to TRBD2. CDR3 length: 15 amino acids. V lost 4 bases, J lost 0 bases, and 2 bases stayed unmatched. Germline CDR1 reads SGHDN; CDR2 reads FVKESK. CDR3 protein: CASSRGRVSTDTQYF. CDR3 DNA sequence: TGTGCCAGCAGCCGCGGGAGGGTGAGCACAGATACGCAGTATTTT. The whole variable domain, remainder taken from reference TRBV14 and TRBJ2-3, is EAGVTQFPSHSVIEKGQTVTLRCDPISGHDNLYWYRRVMGKEIKFLLHFVKESKQDESGMPNNRFLAERTGGTYSTLKVQPAELEDSGVYFCASSRGRVSTDTQYFGPGTRLTVL.

The chain links TRBV27 to TRBJ1-2; 7 positions agree with TRBD1. The CDR3 is made up of 13 amino acids. The J segment lost 7 bases and the V segment lost 3 bases, leaving 5 bases of the junction unmatched. Per the germline V gene, CDR1 is MNHEY and CDR2 is SMNVEV (reference sequence). The CDR3 here is CASSFRQGSGYTF. The CDR3 DNA sequence: TGTGCCAGCAGTTTTAGACAGGGAAGTGGCTACACCTTC.

The chain recombines TRBV7-8 with TRBJ2-3; D is possibly TRBD2 (5 bases). The V end lost 5 bases, the J end lost 4 bases, and 16 bases lay between the germline ends. The CDR3 sequence is 15 residues long. CDR1 SGHVS and CDR2 FQNEAQ come from the germline V gene. This CDR3 reads CASSQVLGSPDTQYF. The CDR3 region has the DNA TGTGCCAGCAGCCAGGTCCTGGGGAGCCCAGATACGCAGTATTTT. Looking up the rest from reference TRBV7-8 and TRBJ2-3 gives the full variable domain: GAGVSQSPRYKVAKRGQDVALRCDPISGHVSLFWYQQALGQGPEFLTYFQNEAQLDKSGLPSDRFFAERPEGSVSTLKIQRTQQEDSAVYLCASSQVLGSPDTQYFGPGTRLTVL.

The CDR3, as DNA: TGTGCCACCAGCAGAGATACAGGGATCTATGGCTACACCTTC. Protein: CATSRDTGIYGYTF. The rearrangement uses TRBV15 and TRBJ1-2; D might be TRBD1 (6 bases). CDR1 is LNHNV, CDR2 YYDKDF, per germline (reference sequence). Between the trimmed V and J ends, which lost 0 bases and 4 bases, there was a span of 9 bases. There are 14 residues in the CDR3.

The V call is TRBV6-5, the J call TRBJ2-5, with TRBD2 matching over 7 bases. The CDR3 spans 15 residues. Germline V gene sequence: CDR1 MNHEY, CDR2 SVGAGI. Trimming cost V 2 bases and J 2 bases; bases outside gene matches: 5. The CDR3: CASSYTLAVQETQYF. CDR3 DNA: TGTGCCAGCAGTTACACGCTAGCGGTACAAGAGACCCAGTACTTC.

The V and J genes are TRBV9 and TRBJ1-1; D not certain. Trimming cost V 3 bases and J 4 bases, with 4 bases left between them. This CDR3 is 11 amino acids long. Per the germline V gene, CDR1 is SGDLS and CDR2 is YYNGEE. CDR3 sequence reads: CASSGSTEAFF. The CDR3 nucleotides read TGTGCCAGCAGCGGTAGCACTGAAGCTTTCTTT. The full variable domain, with the rest looked up from reference TRBV9 and TRBJ1-1, is DSGVTQTPKHLITATGQRVTLRCSPRSGDLSVYWYQQSLDQGLQFLIQYYNGEERAKGNILERFSAQQFPDLHSELNLSSLELGDSALYFCASSGSTEAFFGQGTRLTVV.

The genes are TRBV10-1 and TRBJ1-5, with 9 bases that match TRBD1. CDR3 size: 15 residues. The V and J ends lost 8 bases and 3 bases, in that order; junction bases with no gene match: 8. Germline CDR1 and CDR2: WNHNN and SYGVQD (reference sequence). The CDR3 loop reads CASSGTGSINQPQHF. The CDR3 bases are TGCGCCAGCTCCGGGACAGGGTCCATCAATCAGCCCCAGCATTTT.

V usage is TRBV19 and J usage is TRBJ2-5; D gene ambiguous. V was pared by 5 bases and J by 4 bases, with 11 bases between. Germline V gives CDR1 LNHDA, CDR2 SQIVND (reference sequence). The CDR3 loop spans 13 amino acids. Here the CDR3 reads CASSPAMRETQYF. DNA for the CDR3: TGTGCCAGTAGTCCCGCTATGCGAGAGACCCAGTACTTC.

The chain is built from TRBV5-1 and TRBJ1-4, with a possible D match to TRBD1 (6 bases). The V end was cut by 5 bases, the J end by 0 bases, with 11 bases between. This CDR3 has 15 residues. Germline CDR1 is SGHRS and CDR2 is YFSETQ. CDR3 in DNA: TGCGCCAGCAGTGAGGACAGCGCAACTAATGAAAAACTGTTTTTT. This sequence encodes CASSEDSATNEKLFF.

A single count supports this clone. This chain connects TRBV30 to TRBJ1-1, with D unresolved. V lost 5 bases and J lost 4, with 17 bases in between. Germline V gene sequence: CDR1 GTSNPN, CDR2 SVGIG (reference sequence). The CDR3 contains 14 residues. The CDR3 here is CAWVGGGLVTEAFF. The CDR3 DNA reads TGTGCCTGGGTAGGTGGTGGGCTCGTCACTGAAGCTTTCTTT.

This clone has just one count. V is TRBV7-8 and J is TRBJ1-1; TRBD1 agrees at 8 bases. Germline trimming cut 5 bases from V and 3 bases from J; bases unmatched to any gene: 5. Germline V gene data show CDR1 as SGHVS and CDR2 as FQNEAQ. The CDR3 spans 14 residues. Written as DNA, the CDR3 is TGTGCCAGCAGCCTTATACAGGGGGACACTGAAGCTTTCTTT. It translates to CASSLIQGDTEAFF.

Only one count was recorded for this clone. The V and J genes are TRBV4-1 and TRBJ2-5, with D maybe TRBD1 (5 bases). Per the germline V gene, CDR1 is MGHRA and CDR2 is YSYEKL. Trimming cost V 3 bases and J 0 bases, with 11 bases left between them. CDR3 length: 15 amino acids. CDR3 coding DNA: TGCGCCAGCAGCCATGGAAGGGGCTACCAAGAGACCCAGTACTTC. Translating gives CASSHGRGYQETQYF.

The rearrangement uses TRBV7-2 and TRBJ2-1, with TRBD2 identical over 8 bases. After removal of 2 bases from V and 0 bases from J, the junction contained 6 bases not matched to a gene. CDR1 is SGHTA, CDR2 FQGNSA, per germline. This CDR3 spans 17 amino acids. The chain's CDR3 is CASSLPAGAYSYNEQFF. CDR3 DNA: TGTGCCAGCAGCTTACCAGCGGGAGCCTACTCCTACAATGAGCAGTTCTTC. Looking up the rest from reference TRBV7-2 and TRBJ2-1 gives the full variable domain: GAGVSQSPSNKVTEKGKDVELRCDPISGHTALYWYRQSLGQGLEFLIYFQGNSAPDKSGLPSDRFSAERTGGSVSTLTIQRTQQEDSAVYLCASSLPAGAYSYNEQFFGPGTRLTVL.

CDR3 amino acids: CASSLIQGNTEAFF. The CDR3 DNA sequence: TGCGCCAGCAGCCTCATTCAGGGGAACACTGAAGCTTTCTTT. The V call is TRBV4-3, the J call TRBJ1-1, with D possibly being TRBD1 (5 bases). CDR1 LGHNA and CDR2 YSLEER come from the germline V gene. The CDR3 is made up of 14 amino acids. V was clipped by 4 bases and J by 1 base, with 10 bases between them.